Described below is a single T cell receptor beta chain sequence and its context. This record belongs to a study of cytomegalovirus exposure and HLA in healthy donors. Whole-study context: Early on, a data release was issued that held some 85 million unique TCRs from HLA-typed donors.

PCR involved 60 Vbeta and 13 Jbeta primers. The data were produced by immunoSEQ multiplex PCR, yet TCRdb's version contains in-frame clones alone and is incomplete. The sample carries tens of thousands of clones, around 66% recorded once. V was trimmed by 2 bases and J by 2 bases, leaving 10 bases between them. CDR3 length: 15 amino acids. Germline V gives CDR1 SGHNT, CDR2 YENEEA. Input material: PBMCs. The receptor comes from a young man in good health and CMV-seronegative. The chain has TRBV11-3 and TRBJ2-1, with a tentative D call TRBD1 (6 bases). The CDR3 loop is CASSLRTVTYNEQFF. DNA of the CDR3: TGTGCCAGCAGCTTACGGACAGTAACCTACAATGAGCAGTTCTTC.